A single sample gave rise to the 24 T cell receptor beta chains below, sequenced in a study of blood T cell repertoires in COVID-19. Using immunoSEQ multiplex PCR, the repertoire was profiled, and TCRdb retains in-frame clones only, with some absent. Among about 59,000 clones listed, 79% were seen once. Material: peripheral blood. The receptor source for this set is a man in his 60s with acute or convalescent COVID-19.

The rearrangement joins TRBV6-1 to TRBJ2-7; TRBD2 might be the D (5 bases). Looked up from germline, CDR1 is MNHNS and CDR2 is SASEGT. This CDR3 region has 12 residues. V lost 3 bases to trimming and J lost 5 bases, with 8 bases between them. The CDR3 DNA reads as TGTGCCAGCAGTGACCCCGGGGACGAGCAGTACTTC. This encodes CASSDPGDEQYF.

The rearrangement joins TRBV6-6 to TRBJ2-1; 7 nucleotides align to TRBD1. V shed 5 bases, J shed 4 bases, and the junction held 2 bases outside the gene matches. The CDR3 consists of 13 residues. The germline V gene has CDR1 MNHNY and CDR2 SVGAGI (reference sequence). CDR3 sequence (DNA): TGTGCCAGCAGTCGGGACAGTTACAATGAGCAGTTCTTC. Amino acid sequence: CASSRDSYNEQFF.

In its sample, this clone was seen a few times. V usage is TRBV30 and J usage is TRBJ2-3; D is unresolved. V lost 0 bases, J lost 8 bases, and 12 bases lay in between. Germline V gene lookup returns CDR1 GTSNPN and CDR2 SVGIG (reference sequence). The length of the CDR3 is 13 residues. The CDR3 coding sequence is TGTGCCTGGAGTGTACGGGTTTCTGGTACGCAGTATTTT. Translated, it gives CAWSVRVSGTQYF.

The sample holds one count of this clone. The V call is TRBV5-1, the J call TRBJ1-3, with D unclear. Germline CDR1 SGHRS, CDR2 YFSETQ. V gave up 5 bases and J gave up 0 bases, with 21 bases separating them. This CDR3 has 18 residues. The DNA of the CDR3 is TGCGCCAGCAGATGTCGTAGGAGGGTCCTCTTCTCTGGAAACACCATATATTTT. This translates into CASRCRRRVLFSGNTIYF.

The genes are TRBV5-1 and TRBJ1-5; D is unclear. The CDR3 has 16 amino acids. V was shortened by 0 bases and J by 0 bases, with 10 bases between the two germline ends. CDR1 is SGHRS and CDR2 is YFSETQ in the germline V gene. The CDR3 is CASSLGGSFSNQPQHF. The CDR3 DNA reads TGCGCCAGCAGCTTGGGAGGTAGCTTTAGCAATCAGCCCCAGCATTTT.

This chain links TRBV12-3 or TRBV12-4 with TRBJ2-7; weak D call: TRBD1 (5 bases). The CDR3 is 11 residues long. V lost 8 bases to trimming and J lost 9 bases, with 14 bases between them. The CDR3 here is CASSQGLGQYF. CDR3 nucleotides: TGTGCCAGCTCCCAGGGTCTCGGGCAGTACTTC.

This clone was counted once. The chain uses TRBV5-4 and TRBJ2-3; no clear D gene. Deletions cut 2 bases from V and 4 bases from J, with 5 bases between. The CDR3 loop spans 12 amino acids. The germline V gene encodes CDR1 SGHNT and CDR2 YYREEE (reference sequence). The CDR3 nucleotides are TGTGCCAGCAGCTTCTATCCAGATACGCAGTATTTT. This gives the protein CASSFYPDTQYF.

This clone was detected a few times. The J gene is TRBJ2-7, the V gene TRBV19; TRBD1 matches at 10 bases. The CDR3 is made up of 15 amino acids. The V and J ends lost 3 bases and 4 bases, in that order; junction bases with no gene match: 6. The germline CDR1 and CDR2 sequences are LNHDA and SQIVND (reference sequence). The CDR3 spells CASSISGQGIYEQYF. Here the CDR3 DNA reads TGTGCCAGTAGTATCTCGGGACAGGGGATATACGAGCAGTACTTC.

The chain recombines TRBV6-5 with TRBJ2-5; the match to TRBD2 covers 12 bases. Germline V gene data show CDR1 as MNHEY and CDR2 as SVGAGI. V lost 4 bases and J lost 5; bases outside the gene matches: 5. The CDR3 runs to 15 residues. CDR3 residues: CASSLLAGGVETQYF. The CDR3 DNA reads as TGTGCCAGCAGTTTACTAGCGGGAGGTGTGGAGACCCAGTACTTC.

This clone appeared once. The V gene is TRBV27, the J gene TRBJ2-7, with D maybe TRBD1 (5 bases). The germline CDR1 and CDR2 sequences are MNHEY and SMNVEV (reference sequence). The CDR3 has 17 amino acids. V lost 9 bases and J 5 bases, leaving 29 bases between the germline ends. CDR3 loop: CASKRQPLTGRGHEQYF. The CDR3 DNA follows: TGTGCCAGTAAAAGACAGCCTCTAACAGGTCGAGGTCACGAGCAGTACTTC.

V usage is TRBV7-9 and J usage is TRBJ2-7; the match to TRBD1 covers 9 bases. V was pared by 6 bases and J by 3 bases, with 6 bases of the junction left unmatched. The germline gives CDR1 SEHNR, CDR2 FQNEAQ (reference sequence). This CDR3 contains 14 residues. CDR3 nucleotide sequence: TGTGCCAGCAGTCAAGGGACAGGGAACTACGAGCAGTACTTC. It is translated as CASSQGTGNYEQYF.

This chain joins TRBV6-6 and TRBJ1-2; no reliable D call. Per germline, CDR1 MNHNY and CDR2 SVGAGI (reference sequence). V was trimmed by 2 bases and J by 8 bases, leaving 6 bases between them. This CDR3 region has 11 residues. The CDR3: CASSYREGYTF. In DNA form, the CDR3 reads TGTGCCAGCAGTTACCGGGAAGGCTACACCTTC.

V and J are TRBV12-3 or TRBV12-4 and TRBJ1-2; possible D gene TRBD1, 6 bases. Trimming left V 4 bases short and J 8 bases short, with 8 bases between. This CDR3 region has 11 residues. This CDR3 reads CASSYRAGYTF. The CDR3 nucleotides read TGTGCCAGCAGTTACAGGGCCGGCTACACCTTC.

V is TRBV7-2 and J is TRBJ2-1; D gene uncertain. Trimming cost V 3 bases and J 9 bases, with 15 bases left between them. This CDR3 has 14 amino acids. CDR1 and CDR2 (germline): SGHTA, FQGNSA. The CDR3 spells CASSFDKFTSEQFF. Here the CDR3 DNA reads TGTGCCAGCAGCTTTGACAAGTTTACCAGTGAGCAGTTCTTC.

This sequence joins TRBV25-1 and TRBJ1-1, with D possibly matching TRBD1 (6 bases). This CDR3 spans 15 amino acids. The V end lost 9 bases, the J end lost 1 base, and 18 bases lay between the germline ends. CDR1 is MGHDK, CDR2 SYGVNS, per germline. The CDR3 region has the DNA TGTGCCAGTATCGCACCGAGGACAGAGAACACTGAAGCTTTCTTT. Translation gives CASIAPRTENTEAFF.

CDR3 in amino acids: CASRLAGVDEQFF. The CDR3, as DNA: TGCGCCAGCAGACTAGCGGGAGTTGATGAGCAGTTCTTC. V gene TRBV10-2 combines with J gene TRBJ2-1, with 11 positions matching TRBD2. The CDR3 is made up of 13 amino acids. V lost 6 bases to trimming and J lost 8 bases; unmatched junction nucleotides: 3. Germline assignment: CDR1 WSHSY and CDR2 SAAADI.

The rearrangement uses TRBV19 and TRBJ1-2; 7 bases are shared with TRBD1. The V segment lost 9 bases and the J segment 2 bases; nucleotides outside the gene matches: 6. The CDR3 loop spans 13 amino acids. The V gene's germline CDR1 is LNHDA and CDR2 SQIVND (reference sequence). In DNA, the CDR3 is TGTGCCAGCGGGGACAGAGACAACTATGGCTACACCTTC. Translation: CASGDRDNYGYTF.

On this clone: One junction end disagrees with the germline gene, perhaps due to a read error. This rearrangement joins TRBV7-2 to TRBJ2-7; TRBD2 matches at 13 bases. This CDR3 spans 15 amino acids. Germline assignment: CDR1 SGHTA and CDR2 FQGNSA. CDR3 sequence: CASTLGLAGVGEQYF. As DNA, the CDR3 is TGTGCCAGCACCTTAGGACTAGCGGGAGTGGGCGAGCAGTACTTC.

This clone came up a few times. The V call is TRBV9, the J call TRBJ2-7, with TRBD1 identical over 7 bases. The V gene end was trimmed by 3 bases and the J gene end by 1 base; junction bases not matched to a gene: 7. The CDR3 runs to 15 residues. CDR1 is SGDLS and CDR2 is YYNGEE in the germline V gene. The CDR3 nucleotides are TGTGCCAGCAGCGCTACGGCCAGGGGGTCCTACGAGCAGTACTTC. Translation gives CASSATARGSYEQYF.

The genes are TRBV20-1 and TRBJ2-3; TRBD2 matches 8 bases. J gave up 4 bases and V 6 bases, and 18 bases lay outside the gene matches. CDR3 size: 17 residues. Germline V gene data show CDR1 as DFQATT and CDR2 as SNEGSKA (reference sequence). For the CDR3, the DNA is TGCAGTGCCAGTAACGAGGGTGCCAGCGGGAGTGCAGATACGCAGTATTTT. The encoded protein is CSASNEGASGSADTQYF.

The genes are TRBV5-6 and TRBJ2-1; D unclear. CDR3 length equals 13 residues. Germline values: CDR1 SGHDT, CDR2 YYEEEE. Trimming stripped 3 bases from V and 9 bases from J, with 13 bases between. CDR3 nucleotide sequence: TGTGCCAGCAGCTCCTTAAAAGGCGGTGAGCAGTTCTTC. Its protein is CASSSLKGGEQFF.

This chain uses TRBV6-2 or TRBV6-3 with TRBJ2-5, with 8 bases fitting TRBD2. Per the germline V gene, CDR1 is MNHEY and CDR2 is SVGEGT. The CDR3 loop spans 15 amino acids. V trimming: 2 bases; J trimming: 4 bases; junction bases outside the gene matches: 6. CDR3 sequence: CASSYKAGVGETQYF. DNA of the CDR3: TGTGCCAGCAGTTACAAAGCGGGAGTGGGAGAGACCCAGTACTTC.

V gene TRBV5-1 combines with J gene TRBJ1-3; D uncertain. The CDR3 spans 15 residues. Germline CDR1 is SGHRS and CDR2 is YFSETQ. V was cut by 0 bases and J by 0 bases, with 7 bases left in between. The CDR3 DNA is TGCGCCAGCAGCTTGGGGTACAGCTCTGGAAACACCATATATTTT. Its protein is CASSLGYSSGNTIYF.

The V gene is TRBV21-1, the J gene TRBJ1-5; no check of the table's D call, TRBD1, against the DNA was made. TRBV21-1 is classified as a pseudogene. The CDR3 is 17 residues long. The CDR3 loop is CASSKALWDRYNQPQHF. Written as DNA, the CDR3 is TGTGCCAGCAGCAAAGCGCTTTGGGACAGGTACAATCAGCCCCAGCATTTT.